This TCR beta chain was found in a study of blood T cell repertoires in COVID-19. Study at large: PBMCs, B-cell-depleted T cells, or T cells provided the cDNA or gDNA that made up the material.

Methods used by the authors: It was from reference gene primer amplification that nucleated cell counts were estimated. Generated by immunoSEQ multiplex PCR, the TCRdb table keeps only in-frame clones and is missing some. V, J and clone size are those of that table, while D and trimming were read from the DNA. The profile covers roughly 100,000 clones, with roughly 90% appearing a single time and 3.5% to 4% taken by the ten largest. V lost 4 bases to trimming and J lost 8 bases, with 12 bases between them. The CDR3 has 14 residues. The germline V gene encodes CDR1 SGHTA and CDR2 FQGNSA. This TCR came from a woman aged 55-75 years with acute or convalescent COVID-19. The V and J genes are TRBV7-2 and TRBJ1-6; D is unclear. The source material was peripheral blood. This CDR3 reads CASSSGFVDSPLHF. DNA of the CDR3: TGTGCCAGCAGCTCGGGATTTGTAGATTCACCCCTCCACTTT.